Listed below are T cell receptor beta chains from one sample, sequenced in a study of cytomegalovirus exposure and HLA in healthy donors. The table came from immunoSEQ multiplex PCR; TCRdb's copy has only in-frame clones and leaves some out. Among 150,000 to 200,000 clones listed, approximately 65% were seen once. Sequenced material: PBMCs. The source is a man aged 35 to 55 in good health and CMV-seronegative. CDR3s include the opening cysteine and the closing phenylalanine or tryptophan. A D gene is named only where the DNA matches it firmly. Not every row has a clone size; where given, it reads once, few, many or a size class.

j_call clone_size v_call d_call cdr3_nt cdr3_aa
TRBJ2-7 NA TRBV4-1 NA TGCGCCAGCAGCCAAGAGTACAGTGACTACGAGCAGTACTTC CASSQEYSDYEQYF
TRBJ2-5 few TRBV7-2 TRBD2 TGTGCCAGCAGCCAACTAGCGATTCGAGAGACCCAGTACTTC CASSQLAIRETQYF
TRBJ2-5 NA TRBV4-1 TRBD1 TGCGCCAGCAGCATTACAGGGGAGGAGACCCAGTACTTC CASSITGEETQYF
TRBJ2-7 NA TRBV6-5 TRBD2 TGTGCCAGCAGTCAAAGCGGGGGAGTCTCCGAGCAGTACTTC CASSQSGGVSEQYF
TRBJ2-1 few TRBV7-2 TRBD2 TGTGCCAGCAGCTTAGGTGGAGAGCGGGAGAGGTTCTTC CASSLGGERERFF
TRBJ1-5 NA TRBV19 TRBD1 TGTGCCAGTAGTGCAGGGGGGATCAATCAGCCCCAGCATTTT CASSAGGINQPQHF
TRBJ1-4 NA TRBV5-1 TRBD1 TGCGCCAGCAGCCCCGGGACAGGGGGATTGACTAATGAAAAACTGTTTTTT CASSPGTGGLTNEKLFF
TRBJ2-3 once TRBV7-2 TRBD2 TGTGCCAGCAGCTTAAGGCCTAGCGGGAGAAAAATCACAGATACGCAGTATTTT CASSLRPSGRKITDTQYF
TRBJ2-7 NA TRBV4-1 NA TGCGCCAGCAGCCAAGAGTTATGGGCGGGGCAGTACTTC CASSQELWAGQYF
TRBJ1-1 NA TRBV27 NA TGTGCCAGCAGTTGGACGGGGTTGAACACTGAAGCTTTCTTT CASSWTGLNTEAFF
TRBJ2-7 NA TRBV27 NA TGTGCCAGCAGTTCGAGGGTAGATCCCTACGAGCAGTACTTC CASSSRVDPYEQYF
TRBJ2-5 NA TRBV7-7 TRBD2 TGTGCTAGCAGCTTGAGGACTAGCGGGGAGACCCAGTACTTC CASSLRTSGETQYF
TRBJ2-3 NA TRBV5-1 TRBD2 TGCGCCAGCAGCCCCAGCGGGAGTGGAGATACGCAGTATTTT CASSPSGSGDTQYF
TRBJ2-1 few TRBV9 NA TGTGCCAGCAGCGAGGGGGGGTTCCGCGAGCAGTTCTTC CASSEGGFREQFF
TRBJ2-5 NA TRBV6-6 NA TGTGCCAGCAAAGGGGGGGCCGTGTGGGAGCAGTACTTC CASKGGAVWEQYF
TRBJ1-5 NA TRBV7-2 TRBD1 TGTGCCAGCAGCCCTAGCCCGGACAGGTGGCCAAGAGCCCAGCATTTT CASSPSPDRWPRAQHF
TRBJ2-5 NA TRBV5-1 TRBD2 TGCGCCAGCAGGCTGACTAGCGAACCTCGGGAGACCCAGTACTTC CASRLTSEPRETQYF
TRBJ2-7 NA TRBV25-1 TRBD1 TGTGCCAGCAGTAGTCCCGGGACAGGGGGAGGGCAGTACTTC CASSSPGTGGGQYF
TRBJ1-5 NA TRBV29-1 NA TGCAGCGTCCCCCTGTCAGGGTTCGACGGTCAGCCCCAGCATTTT CSVPLSGFDGQPQHF
TRBJ1-1 NA TRBV25-1 NA TGTGCCAGCAGTCCCCGGGGTAGGGCTGAAGCTTTCTTT CASSPRGRAEAFF
TRBJ1-4 NA TRBV5-1 TRBD1 TGCGCCAGCTCTCAGACCCCGGGACAGACTAATGAAAAACTGTTTTTT CASSQTPGQTNEKLFF
TRBJ2-3 few TRBV5-1 TRBD2 TGCGCCAGCAGCTTGGCAGGCGGGAGGGCGGATACGCAGTATTTT CASSLAGGRADTQYF
TRBJ2-5 NA TRBV7-9 TRBD2 TGTGCCAGCAGTCGTGGACTAGACGTAGAAGAGACCCAGTACTTC CASSRGLDVEETQYF
TRBJ2-2 once TRBV21-1 NA TGTGCCAGCAGCAAAGAGGCTAGCGGGGGCTCTGACACCGGGGAGCTGTTTTTT CASSKEASGGSDTGELFF
TRBJ1-3 NA TRBV9 NA TGTGCCAGCAGCGCGGGGGGGTCCTCTGGAAACACCATATATTTT CASSAGGSSGNTIYF
TRBJ2-3 NA TRBV19 TRBD2 TGTGCCAGTACTAGCGGACGCACAGATACGCAGTATTTT CASTSGRTDTQYF
TRBJ2-1 NA TRBV9 TRBD2 TGTGCCAGCAGCCCGCGGACTAGCGGGACCCACAATGAGCAGTTCTTC CASSPRTSGTHNEQFF
TRBJ1-1 once TRBV19 TRBD1 TGTGCCAGTAGTCCGCGGAAGGGGGCGTATAACACTGAAGCTTTCTTT CASSPRKGAYNTEAFF
TRBJ2-7 NA TRBV6-1 NA TGTGCCAGCAGTACCAGGGAGGATTACTCCTACGAGCAGTACTTC CASSTREDYSYEQYF
TRBJ2-3 once TRBV5-1 NA TGCGCCAGCAGCGGAGCTATAGGCACAGATACGCAGTATTTT CASSGAIGTDTQYF
TRBJ2-7 NA TRBV5-1 NA TGCGCCAGCAGCTTTGGCAACTCCTACGAGCAGTACTTC CASSFGNSYEQYF
TRBJ2-3 NA TRBV2 TRBD2 TGTGCCAGCACCGGGACTAGCGGGGGCAGGGATACGCAGTATTTT CASTGTSGGRDTQYF
TRBJ2-3 once TRBV4-2 TRBD2 TGTGCCAGCAGCCGAGACCAGGCTAGCGGGAGCACAGATACGCAGTATTTT CASSRDQASGSTDTQYF
TRBJ2-3 NA TRBV7-2 TRBD1 TGTGCCAGCAGTCTGAGGGGGCCAGATACGCAGTATTTT CASSLRGPDTQYF
TRBJ1-4 few TRBV7-9 NA TGTGCCAGCAGCTCCAGGGTCACTAATGAAAAACTGTTTTTT CASSSRVTNEKLFF
TRBJ2-7 NA TRBV11-3 TRBD2 TGTGCCAGCAGCCTAGGACTAGCGGGACTCCACGAGCAGTACTTC CASSLGLAGLHEQYF
TRBJ2-7 NA TRBV7-2 TRBD2 TGTGCCAGCAGCTTACCCTCAGCCAGCGGGGGGACTTACGAGCAGTACTTC CASSLPSASGGTYEQYF
TRBJ2-3 NA TRBV28 TRBD2 TGTGCCAGCAGTCACCACGGAGCGGGGGGTCTGGATACGCAGTATTTT CASSHHGAGGLDTQYF
TRBJ2-1 once TRBV29-1 NA TGCAGCGTTCTTAGCGGAGGCGACTCCTACAATGAGCAGTTCTTC CSVLSGGDSYNEQFF
TRBJ2-5 NA TRBV7-9 TRBD2 TGTTCCAGCAGCTTAGCCCCTAGCGGGAGTTTGGAGACCCAGTACTTC CSSSLAPSGSLETQYF
TRBJ1-2 NA TRBV6-1 NA TGTGCCAGCAGTGAAGAAATGGGGCCCTACTATGGCTACACCTTC CASSEEMGPYYGYTF
TRBJ1-1 few TRBV7-9 NA TGTGCCAGCAGCTTAGACGGGGGGCGGCCTGAAGCTTTCTTT CASSLDGGRPEAFF
TRBJ2-5 few TRBV30 NA TGTGCCTGGACCATGGACAGACAAGAGACCCAGTACTTC CAWTMDRQETQYF
TRBJ2-5 few TRBV6-1 NA TGTGCCAGCAAAAGGACACCAGTTCAAGAGACCCAGTACTTC CASKRTPVQETQYF
TRBJ1-3 NA TRBV11-2 NA TGTGCCAGCAGCTTAGTCCCTGGGGGGAACACCATATATTTT CASSLVPGGNTIYF
TRBJ2-1 NA TRBV19 TRBD2 TGTGCCAGTAGTATACTCCTAGCGGGATACAATGAGCAGTTCTTC CASSILLAGYNEQFF
TRBJ1-2 once TRBV30 NA TGTGCCTGGAGTGTACGGAACAGCGGCTACACCTTC CAWSVRNSGYTF
TRBJ2-6 NA TRBV4-1 NA TGCGCCAGCAGCCAGCTATACTCTGGGGCCAACGTCCTGACTTTC CASSQLYSGANVLTF
TRBJ2-3 NA TRBV7-3 NA TGTGCCAGCAGCTCCCGGGAGGGACAGGGAATTGCGCAGTATTTT CASSSREGQGIAQYF
TRBJ2-1 NA TRBV30 TRBD2 TGTGCCTGGAGTTCTCTAGCGGGAGAGTTATACAATGAGCAGTTCTTC CAWSSLAGELYNEQFF
TRBJ2-7 NA TRBV27 NA TGTGCCAGCAGTTTTTTACAGTCCTACGAGCAGTACTTC CASSFLQSYEQYF
TRBJ1-1 NA TRBV7-9 NA TGTGCCAGCAGCTTAAACGAAGGGGTGAACACTGAAGCTTTCTTT CASSLNEGVNTEAFF